These 5 T cell receptor beta chains share one sample of origin, sequenced in a study of cytomegalovirus exposure and HLA in healthy donors (dated by TCRdb to about 2017). The receptor library was made with the immunoSEQ multiplex PCR assay. The multiplex PCR relied on a mix of 60 forward primers for TCR Vbeta segments and 13 reverse primers for TCR Jbeta segments. TCRdb's version of the immuneACCESS table is confined to in-frame rearrangements and falls short of the full clone set. An unresolved V gene accounts for under half of the shortfall where checked; the remainder is of unknown origin. The sample yields about 170,000 clones; roughly 79% were counted once. The ten largest clones add up to under 2.5% of the sample. The sequenced sample consisted of PBMCs. These TCRs come from a woman aged 25 to 39 in good health and CMV-seropositive.

This clone appeared once. The rearrangement joins TRBV7-2 to TRBJ2-3; a possible D gene is TRBD2 (5 bases). Trimming stripped 5 bases from V and 6 bases from J, with 12 bases between. Germline V CDR1 and CDR2: SGHTA, FQGNSA. The CDR3 loop spans 13 amino acids. The CDR3: CASSPMRVDTQYF. The CDR3 DNA reads TGTGCCAGCAGCCCGATGAGGGTGGATACGCAGTATTTT. Looking up the rest from reference TRBV7-2 and TRBJ2-3 gives the full variable domain: GAGVSQSPSNKVTEKGKDVELRCDPISGHTALYWYRQSLGQGLEFLIYFQGNSAPDKSGLPSDRFSAERTGGSVSTLTIQRTQQEDSAVYLCASSPMRVDTQYFGPGTRLTVL.

The chain uses TRBV29-1 and TRBJ1-1, with TRBD1 as a possible D gene (6 bases). The length of the CDR3 is 16 residues. In germline, CDR1 is SQVTM, CDR2 ANQGSEA. The V gene lost 3 bases and the J gene lost 7 bases, with 24 bases spanning the gap. The CDR3 DNA sequence: TGCAGCGTTGATACGTTGGGGGGGCTCAAGGTGGGTGAAGCTTTCTTT. Its translation: CSVDTLGGLKVGEAFF.

The V and J genes are TRBV6-1 and TRBJ1-2, with 12 positions matching TRBD1. The CDR3 has 17 residues. CDR1 is MNHNS and CDR2 is SASEGT in the germline V gene. Trimming cost V 2 bases and J 4 bases; bases outside gene matches: 8. CDR3 bases: TGTGCCAGCAGTGAAAGGGACAGGGGGCCTAGCTCCTATGGCTACACCTTC. This translates into CASSERDRGPSSYGYTF.

This clone was recorded once. This sequence joins TRBV13 and TRBJ2-7; no firm D call. The CDR3 totals 13 residues. Germline V gives CDR1 PRHDT, CDR2 FYEKMQ (reference sequence). The V gene lost 0 bases and the J gene lost 0 bases, with 3 bases spanning the gap. Here the CDR3 reads CASSLGLSYEQYF. CDR3 nucleotide sequence: TGTGCCAGCAGCTTAGGCCTCTCCTACGAGCAGTACTTC.

The chain joins TRBV5-1 to TRBJ1-1; 10 bases fit TRBD1. CDR3 length equals 14 residues. Germline CDR1 SGHRS, CDR2 YFSETQ. The junction had 6 bases not matched to a gene; V was cut back by 5 bases and J by 5 bases. The CDR3 DNA sequence: TGCGCCAGCAGTACGACAGGGGGCTTTACTGAAGCTTTCTTT. It translates to CASSTTGGFTEAFF.